This is a list of T cell receptor beta chains from one sample in a study of chemoradiotherapy in HPV16-positive cancers. Only in-frame clones appear in the TCRdb table, and some are missing; sequencing was by immunoSEQ multiplex PCR. The sample consists of around 30,000 clones, 91% of them appearing once. Sequences were derived from blood, sampled from a patient who underwent chemoradiotherapy. All receptors come from a human donor with HPV-associated anogenital cancer. The CDR3 runs from the conserved cysteine through the conserved F or W. The D gene is left open where the match is weak. Clone size is shown for a subset of rows, as once, few, many or a class of expanded clone.

v_gene: TRBV29-1; j_gene: TRBJ2-1; abundance: .; d_gene: TRBD2; CDR3aa: CSVEAREGRNEQFF; CDR3nt: TGCAGCGTTGAAGCGCGGGAGGGCCGGAATGAGCAGTTCTTC
v_gene: TRBV11-3; j_gene: TRBJ2-1; abundance: .; d_gene: TRBD1; CDR3aa: CASSLEGTAGFNEQFF; CDR3nt: TGTGCCAGCAGCTTAGAAGGGACAGCCGGTTTCAATGAGCAGTTCTTC
v_gene: TRBV6-5; j_gene: TRBJ1-1; abundance: few; d_gene: .; CDR3aa: CASKMGSNMNTEAFF; CDR3nt: TGTGCCAGCAAGATGGGGTCGAATATGAACACTGAAGCTTTCTTT
v_gene: TRBV19; j_gene: TRBJ1-5; abundance: .; d_gene: .; CDR3aa: CASSIQVYGQPQHF; CDR3nt: TGTGCCAGTAGTATCCAGGTTTACGGTCAGCCCCAGCATTTT
v_gene: TRBV11-2; j_gene: TRBJ2-5; abundance: few; d_gene: TRBD2; CDR3aa: CASSLDRGRGETQYF; CDR3nt: TGTGCCAGCAGCTTAGATCGGGGGAGGGGAGAGACCCAGTACTTC
v_gene: TRBV2; j_gene: TRBJ2-7; abundance: .; d_gene: TRBD1; CDR3aa: CASSSTGGNYEQYF; CDR3nt: TGTGCCAGCAGTAGCACAGGGGGGAACTACGAGCAGTACTTC
v_gene: TRBV5-8; j_gene: TRBJ1-2; abundance: .; d_gene: TRBD1; CDR3aa: CASSPKRGTGGHYGYTF; CDR3nt: TGTGCCAGCAGCCCTAAACGCGGGACAGGGGGCCACTATGGCTACACCTTC
v_gene: TRBV21-1; j_gene: TRBJ2-2; abundance: .; d_gene: .; CDR3aa: CASSKVQRERTGELFF; CDR3nt: TGTGCCAGCAGCAAAGTCCAGCGGGAGCGGACCGGGGAGCTGTTTTTT
v_gene: TRBV20-1; j_gene: TRBJ1-2; abundance: .; d_gene: .; CDR3aa: CSANPGFGYTF; CDR3nt: TGCAGTGCTAATCCAGGGTTCGGCTACACCTTC
v_gene: TRBV2; j_gene: TRBJ1-5; abundance: .; d_gene: TRBD1; CDR3aa: CASSDQGANSNQPQHF; CDR3nt: TGTGCCAGCAGTGATCAGGGGGCGAATAGCAATCAGCCCCAGCATTTT
v_gene: TRBV7-8; j_gene: TRBJ1-4; abundance: .; d_gene: TRBD1; CDR3aa: CASSLGDRGLEKLFF; CDR3nt: TGTGCCAGCAGCTTAGGGGACAGGGGGCTAGAAAAACTGTTTTTT
v_gene: TRBV5-4; j_gene: TRBJ1-3; abundance: .; d_gene: TRBD1; CDR3aa: CASSQGGYSGNTIYF; CDR3nt: TGTGCCAGCAGCCAGGGGGGATACTCTGGAAACACCATATATTTT
v_gene: TRBV5-1; j_gene: TRBJ2-3; abundance: once; d_gene: .; CDR3aa: CASSSDPTGPDTQYF; CDR3nt: TGCGCCAGCAGCTCGGACCCTACAGGGCCAGATACGCAGTATTTT
v_gene: TRBV14; j_gene: TRBJ2-7; abundance: .; d_gene: .; CDR3aa: CASSQERAGEQYF; CDR3nt: TGTGCCAGCAGCCAAGAACGCGCGGGGGAGCAGTACTTC
v_gene: TRBV9; j_gene: TRBJ1-2; abundance: .; d_gene: .; CDR3aa: CASSSWGTYYGYTF; CDR3nt: TGTGCCAGCTCTTCTTGGGGGACCTACTATGGCTACACCTTC
v_gene: TRBV19; j_gene: TRBJ2-7; abundance: .; d_gene: .; CDR3aa: CASSIRGSNEQYF; CDR3nt: TGTGCCAGTAGTATTAGGGGGTCCAACGAGCAGTACTTC
v_gene: TRBV27; j_gene: TRBJ2-7; abundance: .; d_gene: .; CDR3aa: CASSSEGQSRLYEQYF; CDR3nt: TGTGCCAGCAGTTCCGAAGGACAGAGCCGGCTCTACGAGCAGTACTTC
v_gene: TRBV5-1; j_gene: TRBJ2-3; abundance: .; d_gene: .; CDR3aa: CASSPGTSTDTQYF; CDR3nt: TGCGCCAGCAGCCCGGGAACTAGCACAGATACGCAGTATTTT
v_gene: TRBV5-1; j_gene: TRBJ2-1; abundance: .; d_gene: .; CDR3aa: CASSFDGGYNEQFF; CDR3nt: TGCGCCAGCAGCTTCGATGGAGGCTACAATGAGCAGTTCTTC
v_gene: TRBV27; j_gene: TRBJ2-5; abundance: .; d_gene: TRBD2; CDR3aa: CASSSGTSVGTETQYF; CDR3nt: TGTGCCAGCAGTTCCGGGACTAGCGTGGGAACAGAGACCCAGTACTTC
v_gene: TRBV6-5; j_gene: TRBJ1-5; abundance: .; d_gene: .; CDR3aa: CASTNLRGQPQHF; CDR3nt: TGTGCCAGCACCAATCTAAGGGGACAGCCCCAGCATTTT
v_gene: TRBV28; j_gene: TRBJ1-2; abundance: .; d_gene: .; CDR3aa: CASSLGDGYTF; CDR3nt: TGTGCCAGCAGTTTAGGGGACGGCTACACCTTC
v_gene: TRBV5-1; j_gene: TRBJ2-2; abundance: .; d_gene: TRBD1; CDR3aa: CASSLDLGQSSPANTGELFF; CDR3nt: TGCGCCAGCAGCTTGGACTTGGGACAGTCCTCACCCGCGAACACCGGGGAGCTGTTTTTT
v_gene: TRBV5-6; j_gene: TRBJ1-2; abundance: .; d_gene: .; CDR3aa: CASSFISDRNYGYTF; CDR3nt: TGTGCCAGCAGCTTTATATCGGATCGAAACTATGGCTACACCTTC
v_gene: TRBV5-6; j_gene: TRBJ2-5; abundance: .; d_gene: .; CDR3aa: CASSFYSWGGTQETQYF; CDR3nt: TGTGCCAGCAGCTTCTACTCCTGGGGCGGGACCCAAGAGACCCAGTACTTC
v_gene: TRBV10-3; j_gene: TRBJ2-7; abundance: once; d_gene: TRBD2; CDR3aa: CAMAETSVTYEQYF; CDR3nt: TGTGCCATGGCGGAGACTAGCGTCACCTACGAGCAGTACTTC
v_gene: TRBV19; j_gene: TRBJ2-1; abundance: .; d_gene: TRBD2; CDR3aa: CASETSGHYNEQFF; CDR3nt: TGTGCCAGTGAGACTAGCGGACACTACAATGAGCAGTTCTTC
v_gene: TRBV7-2; j_gene: TRBJ2-1; abundance: .; d_gene: TRBD2; CDR3aa: CASSLLPVFSGGENEQFF; CDR3nt: TGTGCCAGCAGCTTACTTCCGGTCTTTAGCGGGGGTGAGAATGAGCAGTTCTTC
v_gene: TRBV11-2; j_gene: TRBJ2-2; abundance: .; d_gene: .; CDR3aa: CASAGQPFNTGELFF; CDR3nt: TGTGCCAGCGCGGGACAGCCTTTTAACACCGGGGAGCTGTTTTTT
v_gene: TRBV11-2; j_gene: TRBJ2-7; abundance: .; d_gene: .; CDR3aa: CASTDGGPDEQYF; CDR3nt: TGTGCCAGCACCGACGGGGGGCCCGACGAGCAGTACTTC
v_gene: TRBV7-9; j_gene: TRBJ2-2; abundance: .; d_gene: .; CDR3aa: CASSLVRVRTGELFF; CDR3nt: TGTGCCAGCAGCTTAGTCAGGGTACGCACCGGGGAGCTGTTTTTT
v_gene: TRBV7-8; j_gene: TRBJ2-4; abundance: .; d_gene: .; CDR3aa: CASSLTAGGIAKNIQYF; CDR3nt: TGTGCCAGCAGCTTAACGGCAGGGGGGATAGCCAAAAACATTCAGTACTTC
v_gene: TRBV6-5; j_gene: TRBJ1-2; abundance: .; d_gene: TRBD1; CDR3aa: CASSARGDRGGGYTF; CDR3nt: TGTGCCAGCAGTGCCCGGGGCGACAGGGGGGGTGGCTACACCTTC
v_gene: TRBV5-6; j_gene: TRBJ1-3; abundance: .; d_gene: .; CDR3aa: CASSLGDSGNTIYF; CDR3nt: TGTGCCAGCAGCTTGGGGGACTCTGGAAACACCATATATTTT
v_gene: TRBV2; j_gene: TRBJ2-1; abundance: .; d_gene: .; CDR3aa: CASSEGVRRSGNEQFF; CDR3nt: TGTGCCAGCAGTGAAGGTGTGAGGAGATCAGGCAATGAGCAGTTCTTC
v_gene: TRBV10-3; j_gene: TRBJ1-2; abundance: .; d_gene: TRBD1; CDR3aa: CAISEVGQGGGYTF; CDR3nt: TGTGCCATCAGTGAAGTCGGACAGGGGGGTGGCTACACCTTC
v_gene: TRBV2; j_gene: TRBJ2-5; abundance: once; d_gene: .; CDR3aa: CASSGQDKETQYF; CDR3nt: TGTGCCAGCAGTGGACAGGATAAAGAGACCCAGTACTTC
v_gene: TRBV5-1; j_gene: TRBJ2-3; abundance: .; d_gene: TRBD2; CDR3aa: CASSLGTSGLPDTQYF; CDR3nt: TGCGCCAGCAGCTTGGGTACTAGCGGCCTTCCAGATACGCAGTATTTT
v_gene: TRBV6-5; j_gene: TRBJ2-1; abundance: .; d_gene: TRBD2; CDR3aa: CASSPSGSEGNEQFF; CDR3nt: TGTGCCAGCAGTCCAAGCGGGAGTGAGGGCAATGAGCAGTTCTTC
v_gene: TRBV10-3; j_gene: TRBJ2-1; abundance: .; d_gene: TRBD1; CDR3aa: CAISVPKTGINNEQFF; CDR3nt: TGTGCCATCAGTGTCCCGAAGACAGGGATAAACAATGAGCAGTTCTTC